This entry concerns a single TCR beta chain. As yet, its antigen is unknown. This record comes from a study of blood T cells in healthy people across ages. Study details: About one barcoded beta molecule per two T cells was the capture yield of template switching.

Study outcomes and limitations: The study lacked donor CMV status, which possibly confounded expanded clonotype changes.

The CDR3 length is 11 residues. Looked up from germline, CDR1 is GTSNPN and CDR2 is SVGIG (reference sequence). PCR was performed a second time for roughly 7 to 12 cycles using a sample-barcoded 5' primer and a J-beta primer mix. All cDNA molecules were each tagged by a template-switch adaptor with 12 random nucleotides. TCRdb used MiXCR to reprocess the 5' RACE reads, holding one entry per CDR3 protein. The sample yields about 1.4 million distinct CDR3 sequences, roughly 60% seen once. The sample consisted of blood. The receptor's source is a man aged 18-30 years in good health. The chain employs TRBV30 and TRBJ2-5; D call uncertain. Gene TRBJ2-7 matches the end of the DNA better, so the J call may be wrong. The CDR3, as DNA: TGTGCCTGGAGTCCCCAGAACGAGCAGTACTTC. Translating gives CAWSPQNEQYF.